This passage covers 6 T cell receptor beta chains from one sample sequenced in a study of early T cells in non-severe SARS-CoV-2 infection. TCRdb called the 5' RACE reads again in MiXCR, with one record for every CDR3 protein. This sample has about 52,000 distinct CDR3 sequences; approximately 11% occur once, and the top ten carry roughly 13%. Sequences were obtained from whole blood. The receptor set was obtained from an adult who was a healthcare worker with PCR-confirmed SARS-CoV-2 infection or an uninfected control (not recorded which).

This clonotype was seen repeatedly, ten times or more. The rearrangement uses TRBV6-6 and TRBJ1-2, with unresolved D. CDR3 size: 13 residues. Germline V gene data show CDR1 as MNHNY and CDR2 as SVGAGI (reference sequence). Trimming took 8 bases from V and 5 from J, leaving 15 bases between them. The CDR3 reads CASRMAETYGYTF. For the CDR3, the DNA is TGTGCCAGCCGGATGGCGGAGACGTATGGCTACACCTTC.

The rearrangement uses TRBV12-3 or TRBV12-4 and TRBJ2-3, with D hard to call. Trimming stripped 6 bases from V and 6 bases from J, with 13 bases between. There are 13 residues in the CDR3. The CDR3 nucleotides read TGTGCCAGCAGCCGAGACGGTCTCGATACGCAGTATTTT. Translation: CASSRDGLDTQYF.

This clonotype has a count of ten or more. V gene TRBV6-2 or TRBV6-3 combines with J gene TRBJ2-6; no clear D. V lost 0 bases, J lost 0 bases, and 21 bases lay in between. Germline V gene data show CDR1 as MNHEY and CDR2 as SVGEGT. This CDR3 spans 21 amino acids. The CDR3 DNA reads TGTGCCAGCAGTTACTCGACTGGTCTTCTGGTGTTACCCTCTGGGGCCAACGTCCTGACTTTC. Translation gives CASSYSTGLLVLPSGANVLTF.

This clonotype was seen ten or more times. The chain joins TRBV6-6 to TRBJ2-2, with TRBD1 as a possible D gene (6 bases). V was clipped by 8 bases and J by 8 bases, with 12 bases between them. The germline gives CDR1 MNHNY, CDR2 SVGAGI (reference sequence). The CDR3 runs 12 residues. CDR3 protein: CASSRQEGELFF. As DNA, the CDR3 is TGTGCCAGCTCAAGACAGGAGGGGGAGCTGTTTTTT.

In its sample, this clonotype was seen many times. The J gene is TRBJ1-2, the V gene TRBV12-3 or TRBV12-4; tentative D call: TRBD1 (5 bases). Trimming took off 7 bases at V and 7 bases at J, with 10 bases between the two ends. The length of the CDR3 is 11 residues. The CDR3 DNA sequence: TGTGCCAGCAATCAGGGTGGTGGCTACACCTTC. Its translation: CASNQGGGYTF.

This clonotype was seen repeatedly, ten times or more. The chain links TRBV24-1 to TRBJ2-1; tentative D call: TRBD2 (6 bases). V lost 9 bases to trimming and J lost 13 bases, with 21 bases between them. Germline CDR1 KGHDR, CDR2 SFDVKD. The length of the CDR3 is 13 residues. The CDR3 nucleotides are TGTGCCACCGCTTCAGGAAGAGTGGGGGGTCAGTTCTTC. Its translation is CATASGRVGGQFF.